Listed below are T cell receptor beta chains from one sample, sequenced in a study of T cell responses to AZD1222 COVID-19 vaccine. Produced via immunoSEQ multiplex PCR; TCRdb's table is partial and in-frame only. The sample consists of roughly 140,000 clones, roughly 90% of them appearing once. The input for sequencing was peripheral blood, taken on day 0 of AZD1222 vaccination. The origin of the receptors is an adult in good health. The CDR3 runs from the conserved cysteine through the conserved F or W. The order of the fields is V gene, clone size, D gene, J gene, CDR3 protein, CDR3 DNA. The D gene is left open where the match is weak. Size is omitted from some rows. Given values are once, few, many or a class for expanded clones.

v_call: TRBV3-1/TRBV3-2
clone_size: NA
d_call: TRBD2
j_call: TRBJ2-7
cdr3_aa: CASSPGVAGSHYEQYF
cdr3_nt: TGTGCCAGCAGCCCCGGGGTAGCGGGTTCCCATTACGAGCAGTACTTC

v_call: TRBV5-1
clone_size: NA
d_call: TRBD1
j_call: TRBJ1-1
cdr3_aa: CASSVGTGNTEAFF
cdr3_nt: TGCGCCAGCAGCGTGGGGACAGGGAACACTGAAGCTTTCTTT

v_call: TRBV4-1
clone_size: NA
d_call: NA
j_call: TRBJ2-3
cdr3_aa: CASSQVFTTGEIRDTQYF
cdr3_nt: TGCGCCAGCAGCCAAGTATTTACAACCGGGGAAATCAGAGATACGCAGTATTTT

v_call: TRBV7-6
clone_size: once
d_call: NA
j_call: TRBJ1-3
cdr3_aa: CASSLGIASSGNTIYF
cdr3_nt: TGTGCCAGCAGCTTAGGGATAGCGAGCTCTGGAAACACCATATATTTT

v_call: TRBV10-3
clone_size: NA
d_call: NA
j_call: TRBJ2-7
cdr3_aa: CAIRWTGTSYEQYF
cdr3_nt: TGTGCCATCAGATGGACGGGCACCTCCTACGAGCAGTACTTC

v_call: TRBV7-8
clone_size: once
d_call: TRBD2
j_call: TRBJ2-1
cdr3_aa: CASTRPGLADYNEQFF
cdr3_nt: TGTGCCAGCACCAGACCGGGACTAGCGGACTACAATGAGCAGTTCTTC

v_call: TRBV5-1
clone_size: NA
d_call: NA
j_call: TRBJ2-7
cdr3_aa: CASSLAAALSYEQYF
cdr3_nt: TGCGCCAGCAGCTTGGCGGCAGCCCTGTCCTACGAGCAGTACTTC

v_call: TRBV9
clone_size: NA
d_call: TRBD1
j_call: TRBJ1-6
cdr3_aa: CASSVEGQGASTLHF
cdr3_nt: TGTGCCAGCAGCGTAGAGGGACAGGGAGCTTCAACCCTCCACTTT

v_call: TRBV27
clone_size: NA
d_call: TRBD1
j_call: TRBJ1-2
cdr3_aa: CASRAGGGHYGYTF
cdr3_nt: TGTGCCAGCAGGGCAGGGGGCGGTCACTATGGCTACACCTTC

v_call: TRBV9
clone_size: NA
d_call: TRBD1
j_call: TRBJ1-2
cdr3_aa: CASTPGGYGYTF
cdr3_nt: TGTGCCAGCACCCCAGGGGGATATGGCTACACCTTC

v_call: TRBV27
clone_size: NA
d_call: TRBD2
j_call: TRBJ2-7
cdr3_aa: CASSLGGAGGYEQYF
cdr3_nt: TGTGCCAGCTCACTCGGGGGAGCGGGAGGGTACGAGCAGTACTTC

v_call: TRBV9
clone_size: NA
d_call: NA
j_call: TRBJ1-2
cdr3_aa: CASSVDPEDGYTF
cdr3_nt: TGTGCCAGCAGCGTAGACCCGGAGGATGGCTACACCTTC

v_call: TRBV28
clone_size: once
d_call: NA
j_call: TRBJ2-5
cdr3_aa: CASSLWTDSQETQYF
cdr3_nt: TGTGCCAGCAGTTTATGGACAGACTCCCAAGAGACCCAGTACTTC

v_call: TRBV28
clone_size: NA
d_call: NA
j_call: TRBJ2-7
cdr3_aa: CASRRAVTYEQYF
cdr3_nt: TGTGCCAGCAGAAGGGCAGTAACCTACGAGCAGTACTTC

v_call: TRBV20-1
clone_size: NA
d_call: NA
j_call: TRBJ1-4
cdr3_aa: CSARSTGVLFF
cdr3_nt: TGCAGTGCTAGATCTACAGGTGTTCTGTTTTTT

v_call: TRBV12-3/TRBV12-4
clone_size: NA
d_call: NA
j_call: TRBJ2-7
cdr3_aa: CASSLARPYEQYF
cdr3_nt: TGTGCCAGCAGTTTAGCGCGACCCTACGAGCAGTACTTC

v_call: TRBV9
clone_size: NA
d_call: NA
j_call: TRBJ1-2
cdr3_aa: CASSVVGGNYGYTF
cdr3_nt: TGTGCCAGCAGCGTAGTTGGGGGTAACTATGGCTACACCTTC

v_call: TRBV6-5
clone_size: NA
d_call: NA
j_call: TRBJ2-7
cdr3_aa: CASRALGGGVYEQYF
cdr3_nt: TGTGCCAGCAGAGCCCTAGGGGGAGGGGTCTACGAGCAGTACTTC

v_call: TRBV9
clone_size: once
d_call: NA
j_call: TRBJ2-3
cdr3_aa: CASSVDVHTDTQYF
cdr3_nt: TGTGCCAGCAGCGTAGATGTTCACACAGATACGCAGTATTTT

v_call: TRBV4-1
clone_size: NA
d_call: NA
j_call: TRBJ2-1
cdr3_aa: CASSRGLEVRNEQFF
cdr3_nt: TGCGCCAGCAGTCGAGGGTTGGAGGTCCGGAATGAGCAGTTCTTC

v_call: TRBV12-5
clone_size: NA
d_call: TRBD1
j_call: TRBJ2-2
cdr3_aa: CASGPTGAGELFF
cdr3_nt: TGTGCTAGTGGCCCGACAGGGGCCGGGGAGCTGTTTTTT

v_call: TRBV25-1
clone_size: NA
d_call: NA
j_call: TRBJ2-5
cdr3_aa: CASSYLSSSLGFQETQYF
cdr3_nt: TGTGCCAGCAGTTACCTTAGCTCCTCACTGGGGTTCCAAGAGACCCAGTACTTC

v_call: TRBV11-2
clone_size: few
d_call: NA
j_call: TRBJ1-2
cdr3_aa: CASSLDLGPYGYTF
cdr3_nt: TGTGCCAGCAGCTTAGATCTCGGCCCCTATGGCTACACCTTC

v_call: TRBV5-1
clone_size: NA
d_call: TRBD2
j_call: TRBJ2-3
cdr3_aa: CASSLAPSGSTDTQYF
cdr3_nt: TGCGCCAGCAGCTTGGCGCCTAGCGGGAGCACAGATACGCAGTATTTT

v_call: TRBV11-2
clone_size: NA
d_call: NA
j_call: TRBJ2-7
cdr3_aa: CASSLSETYEQYF
cdr3_nt: TGTGCCAGCAGCCTTAGCGAGACTTACGAGCAGTACTTC

v_call: TRBV7-3
clone_size: NA
d_call: TRBD2
j_call: TRBJ2-1
cdr3_aa: CASSLNPGLAGSYEQFF
cdr3_nt: TGTGCCAGCAGCTTAAATCCGGGACTAGCGGGAAGTTATGAGCAGTTCTTC

v_call: TRBV5-1
clone_size: NA
d_call: NA
j_call: TRBJ1-1
cdr3_aa: CASRSGLRNTEAFF
cdr3_nt: TGCGCCAGCAGGTCTGGACTCAGGAACACTGAAGCTTTCTTT

v_call: TRBV5-1
clone_size: few
d_call: TRBD2
j_call: TRBJ2-3
cdr3_aa: CASSLGLAGDTDTQYF
cdr3_nt: TGCGCCAGCAGCTTGGGACTAGCGGGAGACACAGATACGCAGTATTTT

v_call: TRBV20-1
clone_size: once
d_call: TRBD1
j_call: TRBJ1-1
cdr3_aa: CSASGTGVEAFF
cdr3_nt: TGCAGTGCTAGTGGGACAGGGGTTGAAGCTTTCTTT

v_call: TRBV4-1
clone_size: NA
d_call: TRBD2
j_call: TRBJ2-7
cdr3_aa: CASSQVVAGETTSYEQYF
cdr3_nt: TGCGCCAGCAGCCAAGTGGTAGCGGGAGAAACTACCTCCTACGAGCAGTACTTC

v_call: TRBV5-1
clone_size: NA
d_call: NA
j_call: TRBJ1-2
cdr3_aa: CASSPREEGSYGYTF
cdr3_nt: TGCGCCAGCAGCCCGCGTGAAGAGGGGAGCTATGGCTACACCTTC

v_call: TRBV29-1
clone_size: NA
d_call: NA
j_call: TRBJ1-1
cdr3_aa: CSVGRAGTEAFF
cdr3_nt: TGCAGCGTGGGGCGAGCAGGGACTGAAGCTTTCTTT

v_call: TRBV7-9
clone_size: many
d_call: NA
j_call: TRBJ1-1
cdr3_aa: CASTAGGRTEAFF
cdr3_nt: TGTGCCAGCACCGCGGGGGGGCGGACTGAAGCTTTCTTT

v_call: TRBV28
clone_size: NA
d_call: NA
j_call: TRBJ2-1
cdr3_aa: CASSFWATARSYNEQFF
cdr3_nt: TGTGCCAGCAGTTTTTGGGCCACCGCACGCTCCTACAATGAGCAGTTCTTC

v_call: TRBV7-8
clone_size: NA
d_call: NA
j_call: TRBJ2-6
cdr3_aa: CASSLGLLINSGANVLTF
cdr3_nt: TGTGCCAGCAGCTTAGGACTGCTGATAAACTCTGGGGCCAACGTCCTGACTTTC

v_call: TRBV5-6
clone_size: NA
d_call: NA
j_call: TRBJ1-2
cdr3_aa: CASRKIGGVYYGYTF
cdr3_nt: TGTGCCAGCAGGAAGATAGGGGGGGTCTACTATGGCTACACCTTC

v_call: TRBV6-2/TRBV6-3
clone_size: NA
d_call: NA
j_call: TRBJ2-3
cdr3_aa: CASSYYDRMSLTDTQYF
cdr3_nt: TGTGCCAGCAGTTACTACGACCGAATGAGTTTGACAGATACGCAGTATTTT

v_call: TRBV28
clone_size: NA
d_call: TRBD1
j_call: TRBJ1-2
cdr3_aa: CASSPGGTDNYGYTF
cdr3_nt: TGTGCCAGCAGTCCCGGCGGGACAGACAACTATGGCTACACCTTC

v_call: TRBV28
clone_size: NA
d_call: TRBD2
j_call: TRBJ2-5
cdr3_aa: CASSLGGLAGVSETQYF
cdr3_nt: TGTGCCAGCAGTTTGGGGGGGCTAGCGGGAGTATCGGAGACCCAGTACTTC

v_call: TRBV9
clone_size: NA
d_call: NA
j_call: TRBJ2-1
cdr3_aa: CASSVDQSLYNEQFF
cdr3_nt: TGTGCCAGCAGCGTAGACCAGTCCCTCTACAATGAGCAGTTCTTC

v_call: TRBV21-1
clone_size: NA
d_call: NA
j_call: TRBJ2-2
cdr3_aa: CASSKVLAGGRGTGELFF
cdr3_nt: TGTGCCAGCAGCAAAGTGTTAGCGGGAGGGCGGGGGACCGGGGAGCTGTTTTTT

v_call: TRBV28
clone_size: NA
d_call: NA
j_call: TRBJ1-5
cdr3_aa: CASMYGGRFSNQPQHF
cdr3_nt: TGTGCCAGCATGTACGGGGGGCGATTTAGCAATCAGCCCCAGCATTTT

v_call: TRBV13
clone_size: NA
d_call: NA
j_call: TRBJ2-7
cdr3_aa: CASSLTRGRFSYEQYF
cdr3_nt: TGTGCCAGCAGCCTAACCAGGGGTCGATTCTCCTACGAGCAGTACTTC

v_call: TRBV5-5
clone_size: NA
d_call: TRBD1
j_call: TRBJ1-5
cdr3_aa: CASSGTGGANQPQHF
cdr3_nt: TGTGCCAGCAGCGGTACAGGGGGCGCCAATCAGCCCCAGCATTTT

v_call: TRBV6-5
clone_size: NA
d_call: TRBD1
j_call: TRBJ1-2
cdr3_aa: CASSSKQGAGYTF
cdr3_nt: TGTGCCAGCAGCTCCAAACAGGGGGCAGGCTACACCTTC

v_call: TRBV6-5
clone_size: NA
d_call: TRBD2
j_call: TRBJ2-7
cdr3_aa: CASTRLAGREQYF
cdr3_nt: TGTGCCAGCACCAGACTAGCGGGGAGGGAGCAGTACTTC

v_call: TRBV7-8
clone_size: NA
d_call: TRBD1
j_call: TRBJ2-1
cdr3_aa: CASSSPRQGVINEQFF
cdr3_nt: TGTGCCAGCAGCTCGCCCCGACAGGGGGTCATCAATGAGCAGTTCTTC

v_call: TRBV5-1
clone_size: NA
d_call: NA
j_call: TRBJ1-1
cdr3_aa: CASSLDPATEAFF
cdr3_nt: TGCGCCAGCAGCTTGGATCCTGCGACTGAAGCTTTCTTT

v_call: TRBV19
clone_size: NA
d_call: NA
j_call: TRBJ2-1
cdr3_aa: CASSIGLQRGSDEQFF
cdr3_nt: TGTGCCAGTAGTATCGGACTTCAAAGGGGGTCGGATGAGCAGTTCTTC

v_call: TRBV5-1
clone_size: once
d_call: TRBD2
j_call: TRBJ2-1
cdr3_aa: CASSSGTSGMDEQFF
cdr3_nt: TGCGCCAGCAGCTCCGGGACTAGCGGGATGGATGAGCAGTTCTTC

v_call: TRBV19
clone_size: NA
d_call: NA
j_call: TRBJ2-1
cdr3_aa: CASSIRWSSYNEQFF
cdr3_nt: TGTGCCAGTAGTATCCGGTGGAGCTCCTACAATGAGCAGTTCTTC

v_call: TRBV7-8
clone_size: NA
d_call: NA
j_call: TRBJ2-1
cdr3_aa: CASSSGLNNEQFF
cdr3_nt: TGTGCCAGCAGCTCAGGACTCAACAATGAGCAGTTCTTC

v_call: TRBV6-5
clone_size: NA
d_call: NA
j_call: TRBJ1-1
cdr3_aa: CASSYDSNTEAFF
cdr3_nt: TGTGCCAGCAGTTACGATTCGAACACTGAAGCTTTCTTT

v_call: TRBV5-5
clone_size: NA
d_call: NA
j_call: TRBJ2-5
cdr3_aa: CASSLGLRGETQYF
cdr3_nt: TGTGCCAGCAGCTTGGGACTAAGGGGCGAGACCCAGTACTTC

v_call: TRBV19
clone_size: NA
d_call: TRBD2
j_call: TRBJ2-1
cdr3_aa: CASSRWRTSGPAFSYNEQFF
cdr3_nt: TGTGCCAGTAGCCGTTGGAGGACTAGCGGACCAGCCTTCTCCTACAATGAGCAGTTCTTC

v_call: TRBV27
clone_size: NA
d_call: TRBD1
j_call: TRBJ1-5
cdr3_aa: CASSLSGGGQPQHF
cdr3_nt: TGTGCCAGCAGTTTGTCAGGGGGCGGTCAGCCCCAGCATTTT

v_call: TRBV5-1
clone_size: NA
d_call: NA
j_call: TRBJ1-2
cdr3_aa: CASSRRSGRDPYGYTF
cdr3_nt: TGCGCCAGCAGCCGAAGGTCCGGGCGGGATCCCTATGGCTACACCTTC

v_call: TRBV6-5
clone_size: NA
d_call: NA
j_call: TRBJ1-2
cdr3_aa: CASSYRVGVGYTF
cdr3_nt: TGTGCCAGCAGTTACCGAGTAGGGGTTGGCTACACCTTC

v_call: TRBV15
clone_size: NA
d_call: TRBD1
j_call: TRBJ1-2
cdr3_aa: CATSRARQGEDYGYTF
cdr3_nt: TGTGCCACCAGCAGAGCTCGACAGGGGGAGGACTATGGCTACACCTTC

v_call: TRBV5-1
clone_size: NA
d_call: NA
j_call: TRBJ1-1
cdr3_aa: CASSLGQGFSTEAFF
cdr3_nt: TGCGCCAGCAGCTTAGGTCAGGGATTTAGCACTGAAGCTTTCTTT